This entry concerns a single TCR beta chain. Its antigen remains unidentified. The input lacks base qualities; no much larger clone sits a single base away. This record belongs to a study of shared clonotypes between healthy human individuals (dated by TCRdb to the early 2020s). Some background on the complete study: A couple of women and three men aged 18 to 49 years were included in the cohort. For each donor, three plates each were used for CD4 naive and CD4 memory, two plates were used for CD8 naive, and one plate was used for CD8 memory. The study deeply sequenced blood TCR repertoires of five healthy adults to estimate repertoire size and the extent of clonotype sharing between individuals. Leukapheresis yielded between about 0.8 and 9.5 billion PBMCs per donor. Different laboratories and diverse techniques were used to prepare libraries and sequence TCR repertoires, to increase sequencing depth and limit assay-specific biases. Study-wide findings and limitations: Because the study included only a small number of donors, the genetic and exposure-history diversity represented was limited. When a few donors were compared, the shared fraction of clonotypes was about 5.5% for naive CD4, around 4% for naive CD8, 2.3% for memory CD4, and around 0.4% for memory CD8. Only blood was sampled, and tissue TCR repertoires likely differ from those in blood. Pairwise subsampling led to the expectation that sequencing depth would affect the degree of clonotype sharing among donors. Incomplete sequencing was indicated by rarefaction of sorted-subset datasets, despite the large sequencing depth. Naive subsets generally had larger estimated clonotype richness than memory subsets did. Compared with non-shared clonotypes, clonotypes shared by all four sorted-subset donors had higher generation probabilities.

Using the deep immunoSEQ assay, multiplex PCR amplified TCR CDR3 regions from genomic DNA. Genomic DNA extracted from each cell subset was distributed evenly over all wells of several immunoSEQ 96-well plates, and each plate served as one replicate. For sorted subsets, around 200 ng genomic DNA, equal to tens of thousands of T cell genomes, was loaded into each replicate PCR. Purified libraries were measured with a Qubit 3.0 fluorometer, size-checked on a Bioanalyzer 2100, and measured again with the KAPA Library Quantification kit. A separate single-read 150-cycle Illumina NextSeq 550 flow cell was used to sequence each immunoSEQ 96-well plate. Concerning the study's data processing: Because only junctional sequences without quality scores were contained in the immunoSEQ output, filtering matching that applied to full-length reads could not be performed. Sequences were annotated with PyIR, a Python wrapper for IgBLAST v1.9, and V/J genes and CDR3 were assigned using IMGT germline references. Reads with weak V/J assignments (E-value above 1e-6), missing CDR3, stop codons, out-of-frame junctions, or ambiguous translated residues were removed. V3J clonotypes were defined as sequences sharing an identical inferred V gene, J gene, and CDR3 amino acid sequence. The percentage overlap between two repertoires was calculated by dividing the number of shared unique clonotypes by the size of the smaller repertoire. Three approaches were used to assess repertoire richness: RTK rarefaction, the Chao1 estimator, and Recon v2.1 estimates of unobserved clonotypes. Generation probabilities for all TCRbeta clonotypes obtained by the gDNA method from four donors were computed using OLGA. TCRdb took over this immuneACCESS table, retaining in-frame rearrangements with V and J assigned. Such tables are incomplete; in checked studies, under half of the missing clones stem from an unresolved V gene, and the remainder is unexplained. V, J and clone size reflect that table, while D and trimming were determined from the DNA. The sample includes around 1.9 million clones, with roughly 91% observed a single time. 1.7% of the sample goes to the ten largest clones.

The junction shows trimming of 4 bases on V and 9 bases on J, plus 13 bases between the germline ends. From the cysteine up to the phenylalanine, the CDR3 has a length of 13 residues. The only DNA kept is the CDR3, 39 bases in frame from the first base. Per the germline V gene, LGHNA is the CDR1 and YSLEER is the CDR2. For the CD8 naive samples, CD45RO-negative cells were positively selected for CCR7, yielding a CD45RA+CCR7+ population from which TemRA cells were excluded. The donors were healthy, HIV-negative adults who had no recently reported acute infections or vaccinations. All donors were Caucasian adults living in Nashville, Tennessee, USA. After blood collection by leukapheresis, PBMCs were isolated using Ficoll-Histopaque density gradient centrifugation and then cryopreserved in the vapor phase of liquid nitrogen. Analytical flow cytometry was used to check the purity and quantity of every magnetically sorted T cell population. From each sorted fraction, genomic DNA was isolated and quantified by UV absorbance on a Nanodrop 2000c.

This sequence was found in a young man in good health. Some clones in this sample may be carry-over from other donors' samples. This receptor chain uses TRBV4-3 and TRBJ2-1; 6 matching bases give a weak D call of TRBD2. The specimen sequenced was naive CD8+ T cells from PBMCs. What this sample's cell subset or site label stands for: CD45RA+CCR7+. The base sequence is TGCGCCAGCAGCCGCGGAGGGAGGCCTGAGCAGTTCTTC. Translation gives CASSRGGRPEQFF.